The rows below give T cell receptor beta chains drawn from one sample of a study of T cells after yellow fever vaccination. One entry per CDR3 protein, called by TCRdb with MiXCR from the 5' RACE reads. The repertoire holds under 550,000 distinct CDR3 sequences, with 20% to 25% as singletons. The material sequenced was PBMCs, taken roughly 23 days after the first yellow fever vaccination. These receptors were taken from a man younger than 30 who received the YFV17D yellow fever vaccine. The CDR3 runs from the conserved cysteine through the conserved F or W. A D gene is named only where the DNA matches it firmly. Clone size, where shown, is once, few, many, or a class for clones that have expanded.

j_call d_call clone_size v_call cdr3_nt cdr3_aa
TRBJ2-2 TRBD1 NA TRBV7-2 TGTGCCATCCCCCAGGGCCGACAGGGACGGCTCACCGGGGAGCTGTTTTTT CAIPQGRQGRLTGELFF
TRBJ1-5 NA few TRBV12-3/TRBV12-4 TGTGCCAGCAGCCCTACCTGGACGGATAGCAATCAGCCCCAGCATTTT CASSPTWTDSNQPQHF
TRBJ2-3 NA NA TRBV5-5 TGTGCCAGCAGCCTCCCGACGGGCACAGATACGCAGTATTTT CASSLPTGTDTQYF
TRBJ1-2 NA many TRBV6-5 TGTGCCAGCAGTTACTCGGGGGACCCCTATGGCTACACCTTC CASSYSGDPYGYTF
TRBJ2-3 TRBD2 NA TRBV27 TGTGCCAGCAGTTCCTTGCTAGCGGGGGGGCTAGATACGCAGTATTTT CASSSLLAGGLDTQYF
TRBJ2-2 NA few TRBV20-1 TGCAGTGCTAGAGGGGTCCCCGCGAACACCGGGGAGCTGTTTTTT CSARGVPANTGELFF
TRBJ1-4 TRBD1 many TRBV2 TGTGCCAGCAGTGACGGGACAGGGGAAAAACTGTTTTTT CASSDGTGEKLFF
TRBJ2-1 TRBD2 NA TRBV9 TGTGCCAGCAGCGTAGGGGAGCGGGGGGGCCCGAATGAGCAGTTCTTC CASSVGERGGPNEQFF
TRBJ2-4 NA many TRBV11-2 TGTGCCAGCAGCTTCTCCGATATCATTCAGTACTTC CASSFSDIIQYF
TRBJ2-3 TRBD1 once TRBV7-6 TGTGCCAGCAGCTCCGTCAGGGGGACAGATACGCAGTATTTT CASSSVRGTDTQYF
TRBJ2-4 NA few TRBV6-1 TGTGCCAGCAGTGGACCGATTGGGCTAGCTAAAAACATTCAGTACTTC CASSGPIGLAKNIQYF
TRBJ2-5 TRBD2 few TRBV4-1 TGCGCCAGCAGCCCCCACCGTGGGGGGGGTTTCCAAGAGACCCAGTACTTC CASSPHRGGGFQETQYF
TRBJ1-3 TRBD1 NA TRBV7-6 TGTGCCAGCAGCCCGACTCGGACAGGGTCTGGAAACACCATATATTTT CASSPTRTGSGNTIYF
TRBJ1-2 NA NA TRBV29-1 TGCAGCGTAAGGGGAATCCTCATGGGTGGCTACACCTTC CSVRGILMGGYTF
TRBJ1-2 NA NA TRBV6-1 TGTGCCAGCAGTGAAGCGCGTGCGGTCTATGGCTACACCTTC CASSEARAVYGYTF
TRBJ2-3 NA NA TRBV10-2 TGCGCCAGCGGGATCTTCGTCACAGATACGCAGTATTTT CASGIFVTDTQYF
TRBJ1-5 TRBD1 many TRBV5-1 TGCGCCAGCAGCTTGGAGCCAGGGGGTGATCAGCCCCAGCATTTT CASSLEPGGDQPQHF
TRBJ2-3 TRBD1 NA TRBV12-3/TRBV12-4 TGTGCCAGCAGGCGGTCGGGACAGGGGTTTGATACGCAGTATTTT CASRRSGQGFDTQYF
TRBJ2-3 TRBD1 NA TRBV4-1 TGCGCCAGCAGCTGGACAGGGGGCGTCAGCACAGATACGCAGTATTTT CASSWTGGVSTDTQYF
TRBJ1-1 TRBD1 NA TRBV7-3 TGTGCCAGCAGCCCGAGTGGGACAGGGTTCGCTGAAGCTTTCTTT CASSPSGTGFAEAFF
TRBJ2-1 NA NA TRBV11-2 TGTGCCAGCAGCTCCGGGTGGTACAATGAGCAGTTCTTC CASSSGWYNEQFF
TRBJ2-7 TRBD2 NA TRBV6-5 TGTGCTGTGACTAGCGGGGGGTACGAGCAGTACTTC CAVTSGGYEQYF
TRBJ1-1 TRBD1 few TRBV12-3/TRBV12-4 TGTGCCAGCACCTATCTACAGGGGGACACTGAAGCTTTCTTT CASTYLQGDTEAFF
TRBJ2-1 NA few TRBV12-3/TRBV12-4 TGTGCCAGCAGTACTCGACGTTGGGGTGAGCAGTTCTTC CASSTRRWGEQFF
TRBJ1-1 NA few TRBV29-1 TGCAGCGTTCCTGACACCTTCGGGTCCTGGGGCACTGAAGCTTTCTTT CSVPDTFGSWGTEAFF
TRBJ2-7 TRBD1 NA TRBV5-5 TGTGCCAGCAGCTTGGAGGACAGGCCCCAGATCAAGCAGTACTTC CASSLEDRPQIKQYF
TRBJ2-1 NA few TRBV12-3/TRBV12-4 TGTGCCAGCATTAAAGGGCTCTCCGTCAATGAGCAGTTCTTC CASIKGLSVNEQFF
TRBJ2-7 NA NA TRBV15 TGTGCCACCAGCAGAGGGGAACAGGGAGGCGACGAGCAGTACTTC CATSRGEQGGDEQYF
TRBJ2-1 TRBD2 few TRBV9 TGTGCCAGCAGCGTAGTTCCACTAGCGGGGTATTACAATGAGCAGTTCTTC CASSVVPLAGYYNEQFF
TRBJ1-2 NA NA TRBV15 TGTGCCACCAGCAGAGGGGGAGAGGCTCCTAACTATGGCTACACCTTC CATSRGGEAPNYGYTF
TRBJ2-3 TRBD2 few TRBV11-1 TGTGCCAGCAGCCACAGGGCAAGAGCGGGGGGGTACACAGATACGCAGTATTTT CASSHRARAGGYTDTQYF
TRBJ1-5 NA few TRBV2 TGTGCCAGCAGTGAAGGTCTTAATCAGCCCCAGCATTTT CASSEGLNQPQHF
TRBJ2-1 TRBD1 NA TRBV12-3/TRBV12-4 TGTGCCAGCAGCACCGGGACAGGGTCTCGCGATGAGCAGTTCTTC CASSTGTGSRDEQFF
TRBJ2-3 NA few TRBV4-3 TGCGCCAGCAGCCAAGCAGCTAGGGCAGATACGCAGTATTTT CASSQAARADTQYF